These 30 T cell receptor beta chains came from one sample sequenced in a study of control samples from healthy donors and cancer patients. Here immunoSEQ multiplex PCR was the method, and the copy in TCRdb shows in-frame clones only, minus some. This sample yields 400,000 to 500,000 clones, of which approximately 90% are seen a single time; approximately 6.3% belongs to the top ten. Source material: PBMCs. The receptor source for this set is a man aged 40-49 years with head and neck cancer.

V and J are TRBV19 and TRBJ2-7, with D possibly matching TRBD2 (5 bases). V dropped 1 base and J dropped 2 bases, with 9 bases sitting between them. The CDR3 totals 14 residues. Germline CDR1 and CDR2: LNHDA and SQIVND (reference sequence). The CDR3 sequence is CASSIGGQTYEQYF. CDR3 nucleotides: TGTGCCAGTAGTATAGGCGGGCAGACCTACGAGCAGTACTTC. The full variable domain, its missing parts supplied by reference TRBV19 and TRBJ2-7, is DGGITQSPKYLFRKEGQNVTLSCEQNLNHDAMYWYRQDPGQGLRLIYYSQIVNDFQKGDIAEGYSVSREKKESFPLTVTSAQKNPTAFYLCASSIGGQTYEQYFGPGTRLTVT.

The CDR3 reads CASSPTRWPGHNTDTQYF. Here the CDR3 DNA reads TGTGCCAGCAGCCCTACCCGGTGGCCGGGACATAACACAGATACGCAGTATTTT. V is TRBV7-8 and J is TRBJ2-3, with a weak D call TRBD1 (6 bases). Germline V gene sequence: CDR1 SGHVS, CDR2 FQNEAQ. There are 18 residues in the CDR3. The V gene lost 5 bases and the J gene lost 2 bases, with 23 bases spanning the gap.

J is TRBJ1-1 and V is TRBV14, with D perhaps TRBD1 (6 bases). CDR3 length equals 14 residues. The germline gives CDR1 SGHDN, CDR2 FVKESK. V lost 8 bases and J lost 3, with 16 bases in between. The CDR3: CASGFRRGYTEAFF. The DNA for the CDR3 is TGTGCCAGCGGATTTCGCAGGGGTTACACTGAAGCTTTCTTT.

This rearrangement joins TRBV11-2 to TRBJ2-7; no definite D call. CDR1 is SGHAT and CDR2 is FQNNGV in the germline V gene. The CDR3 consists of 12 residues. The V end lost 5 bases, the J end lost 0 bases, and 5 bases lay between the germline ends. The CDR3: CASSRGSYEQYF. The CDR3 bases are TGTGCCAGCAGCCGCGGCTCCTACGAGCAGTACTTC.

This rearrangement joins TRBV2 to TRBJ2-6; D not certain. V was shortened by 3 bases and J by 0 bases, with 9 bases between the two germline ends. This CDR3 contains 16 residues. The germline V gene encodes CDR1 SNHLY and CDR2 FYNNEI. CDR3 DNA: TGTGCCAGCAGTGACCCTTCTCTCTCTGGGGCCAACGTCCTGACTTTC. Its protein is CASSDPSLSGANVLTF.

This chain connects TRBV3-1 (or the pseudogene TRBV3-2) to TRBJ2-7, with 10 bases identical to TRBD2. The CDR3 runs to 16 residues. Looked up from germline, CDR1 is LGHDT and CDR2 is YNNKEL (reference sequence). The V segment lost 0 bases and the J segment 4 bases; nucleotides outside the gene matches: 6. CDR3 sequence (DNA): TGTGCCAGCAGCCAAGATCGCAGCGGGAGGGGTTACGAGCAGTACTTC. Its protein is CASSQDRSGRGYEQYF.

The V gene is TRBV7-9, the J gene TRBJ2-1; 7 bases align to TRBD1. Looked up from germline, CDR1 is SEHNR and CDR2 is FQNEAQ (reference sequence). V lost 6 bases to trimming and J lost 5 bases; unmatched junction nucleotides: 13. The CDR3 length is 16 residues. CDR3: CASSRNRDSQNNEQFF. The CDR3 bases are TGTGCCAGCAGTCGTAACCGGGACAGCCAAAACAATGAGCAGTTCTTC.

Regarding this clone: At the DNA level, this CDR3 is encoded by other sequences in the same sample as well. The chain joins TRBV9 to TRBJ1-2; D unclear. Deletions cut 0 bases from V and 4 bases from J, with 4 bases between. This CDR3 is built from 12 residues. CDR1 and CDR2 from the germline V gene are SGDLS and YYNGEE. The CDR3 reads CASSVDSYGYTF. The DNA for the CDR3 is TGTGCCAGCAGCGTAGACAGCTATGGCTACACCTTC.

This chain joins TRBV28 and TRBJ1-1; 12 bases align to TRBD1. Trimming cost V 6 bases and J 1 base; bases outside gene matches: 12. This CDR3 contains 18 residues. Germline CDR1 is MDHEN and CDR2 is SYDVKM. This chain's CDR3 is CASSSPGTGGAWNTEAFF. The CDR3 nucleotides read TGTGCCAGCAGCTCCCCCGGGACAGGGGGCGCGTGGAACACTGAAGCTTTCTTT.

The rearrangement links TRBV28 to TRBJ2-7; 8 positions agree with TRBD2. Trimming took 3 bases from V and 3 from J; bases not matched to a gene: 7. Germline V CDR1 and CDR2: MDHEN, SYDVKM. The CDR3 sequence is 15 residues long. The CDR3 coding sequence is TGTGCCAGCAGTTTTGAAGCGGGGGCCGACTACGAGCAGTACTTC. Encoded protein: CASSFEAGADYEQYF.

This chain connects TRBV9 to TRBJ2-3, with TRBD2 identical over 8 bases. This CDR3 region has 16 residues. V shed 0 bases, J shed 4 bases, and the junction held 7 bases outside the gene matches. Germline V gene data show CDR1 as SGDLS and CDR2 as YYNGEE. The CDR3 sequence: CASSVEVAGFADTQYF. The CDR3 DNA is TGTGCCAGCAGCGTAGAGGTAGCGGGGTTCGCAGATACGCAGTATTTT. The full variable domain, rest sourced from reference TRBV9 and TRBJ2-3, is DSGVTQTPKHLITATGQRVTLRCSPRSGDLSVYWYQQSLDQGLQFLIQYYNGEERAKGNILERFSAQQFPDLHSELNLSSLELGDSALYFCASSVEVAGFADTQYFGPGTRLTVL.

The gene calls are TRBV25-1 and TRBJ1-1; D perhaps matches TRBD1 (5 bases). Germline V CDR1 and CDR2: MGHDK, SYGVNS. With 9 bases removed from V and 2 bases from J, the gap between germline ends came to 13 bases. The CDR3 has 13 residues. The CDR3 spells CASRDGPNTEAFF. The CDR3, as DNA: TGTGCCAGTCGGGACGGCCCCAACACTGAAGCTTTCTTT.

This clone was seen a single time. V and J are TRBV27 and TRBJ1-1; 9 bases match TRBD1. After removal of 4 bases from V and 0 bases from J, the junction contained 0 bases not matched to a gene. Germline V CDR1 and CDR2: MNHEY, SMNVEV (reference sequence). This CDR3 spans 14 amino acids. The CDR3: CASSWTGVNTEAFF. CDR3 nucleotides: TGTGCCAGCAGTTGGACAGGGGTGAACACTGAAGCTTTCTTT.

This clone appeared once. J is TRBJ1-1 and V is TRBV2; a possible D gene is TRBD1 (6 bases). CDR3 length: 14 residues. CDR1 and CDR2 (germline): SNHLY, FYNNEI. Trimming stripped 6 bases from V and 0 bases from J, with 11 bases between. CDR3 DNA: TGTGCCAGCAGCCCGACAGGATTGAACACTGAAGCTTTCTTT. This translates into CASSPTGLNTEAFF. Full variable domain (remainder filled in from reference TRBV2 and TRBJ1-1): EPEVTQTPSHQVTQMGQEVILRCVPISNHLYFYWYRQILGQKVEFLVSFYNNEISEKSEIFDDQFSVERPDGSNFTLKIRSTKLEDSAMYFCASSPTGLNTEAFFGQGTRLTVV.

This chain connects TRBV19 to TRBJ2-1; D is possibly TRBD1 (5 bases). CDR1 is LNHDA and CDR2 is SQIVND in the germline V gene (reference sequence). Trimming left V 1 base short and J 5 bases short, with 12 bases between. The CDR3 is 15 amino acids. CDR3: CASSIGQTINNEQFF. The CDR3 DNA sequence: TGTGCCAGTAGTATAGGACAGACGATCAACAATGAGCAGTTCTTC.

This chain connects TRBV7-9 to TRBJ2-5; TRBD2 agrees at 9 bases. J lost 5 bases, V lost 4 bases, and 5 bases had no gene match. From germline, CDR1 is SEHNR and CDR2 FQNEAQ (reference sequence). The CDR3 has 14 residues. CDR3 sequence: CASSSLAGRETQYF. CDR3 DNA sequence: TGTGCCAGCAGCTCCCTAGCGGGACGGGAGACCCAGTACTTC.

This clone showed up just once. The V and J genes are TRBV12-3 or TRBV12-4 and TRBJ2-7; D might be TRBD1 (6 bases). Trimming removed 6 bases at V and 7 bases at J, with 10 bases between. The CDR3 sequence is 11 residues long. The CDR3 coding sequence is TGTGCCAGCAGACTAACAGGGGAGCAGTACTTC. Encoded protein: CASRLTGEQYF.

The J gene is TRBJ2-2, the V gene TRBV5-1; 7 nucleotides line up with TRBD1. Per germline, CDR1 SGHRS and CDR2 YFSETQ. Trimming cost V 0 bases and J 1 base; bases outside gene matches: 0. This CDR3 contains 15 residues. CDR3 sequence: CASSLGDRNTGELFF. CDR3 DNA sequence: TGCGCCAGCAGCTTGGGGGACAGGAACACCGGGGAGCTGTTTTTT.

The rearrangement links TRBV15 to TRBJ2-7; D unclear. Deletions cut 3 bases from V and 1 base from J, with 4 bases between. Germline lookup yields CDR1 LNHNV and CDR2 YYDKDF (reference sequence). The CDR3 runs 12 residues. The CDR3 DNA reads TGTGCCACCAGCAGGGGATCCTACGAGCAGTACTTC. The encoded protein is CATSRGSYEQYF.

This clone was detected once. This rearrangement joins TRBV18 to TRBJ1-4; TRBD1 matches at 10 bases. The CDR3 is made up of 18 amino acids. Germline V CDR1 and CDR2: KGHSH, LQKENI. V was clipped by 8 bases and J by 0 bases; unmatched bases: 12. The DNA for the CDR3 is TGTGCCAGCGGCAGTAGAAGGGACAGGGGTGCAACTAATGAAAAACTGTTTTTT. It is translated as CASGSRRDRGATNEKLFF.

The V and J genes are TRBV3-1 (or the pseudogene TRBV3-2) and TRBJ2-5, with TRBD2 identical over 7 bases. Trimming took 1 base from V and 1 from J; bases not matched to a gene: 6. The CDR3 is 16 amino acids. Per the germline V gene, CDR1 is LGHDT and CDR2 is YNNKEL (reference sequence). The CDR3 spells CASSQGPAGVQETQYF. The CDR3 region has the DNA TGTGCCAGCAGCCAAGGGCCTGCGGGGGTCCAAGAGACCCAGTACTTC.

The genes are TRBV3-1 (or the pseudogene TRBV3-2) and TRBJ2-5, with 13 bases lining up with TRBD2. Losses at the gene ends were 0 bases for V and 4 bases for J; bases not matched to a gene: 14. In germline, CDR1 is LGHDT, CDR2 YNNKEL (reference sequence). This CDR3 region has 20 residues. Here the CDR3 DNA reads TGTGCCAGCAGCCAAGAAATAACTAGCGGGAGGGCCGGGGGCAGAGAGACCCAGTACTTC. This gives the protein CASSQEITSGRAGGRETQYF.

The chain carries TRBV5-4 and TRBJ1-1, with D maybe TRBD1 (5 bases). V lost 0 bases and J lost 1, with 7 bases in between. Germline V gives CDR1 SGHNT, CDR2 YYREEE (reference sequence). This CDR3 spans 14 amino acids. As DNA, the CDR3 is TGTGCCAGCAGCTTGGCAGGGCCGAACACTGAAGCTTTCTTT. This translates into CASSLAGPNTEAFF.

The genes are TRBV24-1 and TRBJ1-5; D call uncertain. CDR1 and CDR2 from the germline V gene are KGHDR and SFDVKD. This CDR3 is 14 amino acids long. Trimming stripped 4 bases from V and 6 bases from J, with 12 bases between. In DNA, the CDR3 is TGTGCCACCAGTGACGTCGGGGTGTCTCAGCCCCAGCATTTT. Its protein is CATSDVGVSQPQHF.

This chain connects TRBV5-4 to TRBJ2-1, with 10 nucleotides matching TRBD2. Trimming took 3 bases from V and 3 from J; bases not matched to a gene: 0. Germline V gene lookup returns CDR1 SGHNT and CDR2 YYREEE (reference sequence). The length of the CDR3 is 14 residues. CDR3 loop: CASSSSGSYNEQFF. The CDR3 DNA is TGTGCCAGCAGCTCTAGCGGGAGCTACAATGAGCAGTTCTTC.

J is TRBJ1-1 and V is TRBV5-1, with D possibly being TRBD1 (5 bases). The CDR3 length is 12 residues. Germline CDR1 SGHRS, CDR2 YFSETQ. The V end lost 2 bases, the J end lost 7 bases, and 9 bases lay between the germline ends. The DNA of the CDR3 is TGCGCCAGCAGCTTTGCGGGGCGTGAAGCTTTCTTT. Residues: CASSFAGREAFF.

The chain has TRBV6-4 and TRBJ2-1; the match to TRBD2 covers 9 bases. With V trimmed by 2 bases and J by 1 base, 3 bases remained unmatched. Germline CDR1 is MRHNA and CDR2 is SNTAGT. The CDR3 runs 16 residues. The CDR3 loop reads CASSDQAGGSYNEQFF. The CDR3 DNA reads as TGTGCCAGCAGTGACCAGGCGGGGGGGTCCTACAATGAGCAGTTCTTC.

This clone has a single count. The rearrangement links TRBV13 to TRBJ2-4; tentatively, D is TRBD2 (6 bases). V shed 3 bases and J shed 5 bases, with 8 bases lying between them. The CDR3 loop spans 13 amino acids. Germline CDR1 reads PRHDT; CDR2 reads FYEKMQ (reference sequence). Here the CDR3 DNA reads TGTGCCAGCAGCTTGATAGCGGAAAACATTCAGTACTTC. Its translation: CASSLIAENIQYF.

The count of this clone is one. The DNA of the CDR3 is TGCGCCAGCAGCCTCGTTGGAGGGGACACTGAAGCTTTCTTT. It is translated as CASSLVGGDTEAFF. V and J are TRBV5-1 and TRBJ1-1, with a tentative D call TRBD1 (5 bases). Germline values: CDR1 SGHRS, CDR2 YFSETQ. The CDR3 consists of 14 residues. V lost 4 bases, J lost 3 bases, and 13 bases lay in between.

The DNA of the CDR3 is TGTGCCAGCAGTTCCACTAGCGGGGAGGATACGCAGTATTTT. This encodes CASSSTSGEDTQYF. V gene TRBV2 combines with J gene TRBJ2-3; 10 nucleotides agree with TRBD2. The CDR3 extends over 14 amino acids. V lost 5 bases to trimming and J lost 6 bases; unmatched junction nucleotides: 5. Looked up from germline, CDR1 is SNHLY and CDR2 is FYNNEI. Combining the CDR3 with reference TRBV2 and TRBJ2-3 gives the whole variable domain EPEVTQTPSHQVTQMGQEVILRCVPISNHLYFYWYRQILGQKVEFLVSFYNNEISEKSEIFDDQFSVERPDGSNFTLKIRSTKLEDSAMYFCASSSTSGEDTQYFGPGTRLTVL.